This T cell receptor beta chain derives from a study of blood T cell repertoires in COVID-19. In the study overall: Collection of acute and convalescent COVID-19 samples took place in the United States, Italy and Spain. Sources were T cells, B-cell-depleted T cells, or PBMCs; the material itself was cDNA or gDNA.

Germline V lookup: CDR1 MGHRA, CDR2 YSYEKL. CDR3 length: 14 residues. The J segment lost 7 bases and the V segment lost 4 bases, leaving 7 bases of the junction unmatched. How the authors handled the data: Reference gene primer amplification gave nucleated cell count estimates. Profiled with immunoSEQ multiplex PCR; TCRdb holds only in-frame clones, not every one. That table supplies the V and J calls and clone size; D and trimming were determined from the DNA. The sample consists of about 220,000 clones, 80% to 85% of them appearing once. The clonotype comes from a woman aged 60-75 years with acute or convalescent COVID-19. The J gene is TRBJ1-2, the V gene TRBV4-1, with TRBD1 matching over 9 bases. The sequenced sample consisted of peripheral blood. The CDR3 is CASSLDRGPSGYTF. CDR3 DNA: TGCGCCAGCAGCCTGGACAGGGGACCGAGTGGCTACACCTTC.